What follows are 8 T cell receptor beta chains derived from one specimen sequenced in a study of beta chain features in type 1 diabetes. Overall study findings and caveats: TCRB CDR3 length was moderately but significantly reduced in all four CD4+ subsets of Type 1 diabetes patients.

These receptors lack a known antigen. Expressed TCRB transcripts were sequenced, since all the RNA that had been isolated was reverse transcribed. The table came from immunoSEQ multiplex PCR; TCRdb's copy has only in-frame clones and leaves some out. The data contain about 260,000 clones, roughly 20% of them singletons. Sequencing was carried out using naive CD4+ T cells from blood. These TCRs come from a middle-aged woman with type 1 diabetes.

This clone was seen only a few times. The gene calls are TRBV7-9 and TRBJ1-1; D ambiguous. Germline values: CDR1 SEHNR, CDR2 FQNEAQ (reference sequence). The CDR3 is 13 amino acids. The V end was cut by 8 bases, the J end by 3 bases, with 13 bases between. The CDR3 sequence is CASSLSGDTEAFF. In nucleotides, the CDR3 is TGTGCCAGCTCCCTTAGCGGGGACACTGAAGCTTTCTTT. The variable domain in full, completed from reference TRBV7-9 and TRBJ1-1, reads DTGVSQNPRHKITKRGQNVTFRCDPISEHNRLYWYRQTLGQGPEFLTYFQNEAQLEKSRLLSDRFSAERPKGSFSTLEIQRTEQGDSAMYLCASSLSGDTEAFFGQGTRLTVV.

This CDR3 reads CASSLAGTGSYNEQFF. The CDR3 nucleotides read TGTGCCAGCAGCTTGGCCGGCACAGGGTCCTACAATGAGCAGTTCTTC. The chain joins TRBV7-3 to TRBJ2-1; D may be TRBD1 (6 bases). This CDR3 spans 16 amino acids. Germline assignment: CDR1 SGHTA and CDR2 FQGTGA. V lost 3 bases and J 1 base, leaving 13 bases between the germline ends.

This clone has just a few counts. The chain carries TRBV18 and TRBJ2-1; the D is unclear. V was cut by 3 bases and J by 5 bases, with 11 bases left in between. Germline CDR1 and CDR2: KGHSH and LQKENI. This CDR3 contains 14 residues. In nucleotides, the CDR3 is TGTGCCAGCTCACCCTCCCGGAGCGACAATGAGCAGTTCTTC. Protein sequence: CASSPSRSDNEQFF.

The rearrangement links TRBV5-6 to TRBJ1-2; D remains unclear. CDR1 and CDR2 from the germline V gene are SGHDT and YYEEEE. The CDR3 is 13 residues long. Trimming cost V 5 bases and J 4 bases, with 12 bases left between them. DNA of the CDR3: TGTGCCAGCAGTGTTGAGGAGGGCTATGGCTACACCTTC. It specifies CASSVEEGYGYTF.

The genes are TRBV29-1 and TRBJ2-7, with 8 bases fitting TRBD1. The CDR3 is 15 residues long. Losses at the gene ends were 6 bases for V and 6 bases for J; bases not matched to a gene: 16. CDR1 is SQVTM, CDR2 ANQGSEA, per germline. The CDR3, as DNA: TGCAGCGTCATAAACAGGGGGACCGTCTCGACCGAGCAGTACTTC. It codes for CSVINRGTVSTEQYF.

The rearrangement joins TRBV28 to TRBJ1-2; TRBD1 is a possible D gene (5 bases). This CDR3 has 13 amino acids. CDR1 is MDHEN and CDR2 is SYDVKM in the germline V gene. Trimming took off 2 bases at V and 6 bases at J, with 10 bases between the two ends. CDR3 protein: CASSLGARDGYTF. The CDR3 bases are TGTGCCAGCAGTTTAGGGGCTAGGGATGGCTACACCTTC.

The chain joins TRBV9 to TRBJ2-1; 11 bases match TRBD2. This CDR3 comprises 16 residues. V lost 3 bases, J lost 10 bases, and 12 bases stayed unmatched. Germline V gene lookup returns CDR1 SGDLS and CDR2 YYNGEE. The CDR3 nucleotides are TGTGCCAGCAGCGCCGACTTAGCGGGAGGGCTCGGGGAGCAGTTCTTC. Amino acid sequence: CASSADLAGGLGEQFF.

This clone was observed a single time. The chain couples TRBV5-4 to TRBJ1-2; D is perhaps TRBD1 (5 bases). Trimming cost V 1 base and J 2 bases, with 12 bases left between them. The V gene's germline CDR1 is SGHNT and CDR2 YYREEE (reference sequence). The CDR3 is made up of 15 amino acids. The CDR3 coding sequence is TGTGCCAGCAGCTTGTCCCAGGGCCTCAACTATGGCTACACCTTC. As protein: CASSLSQGLNYGYTF.